Below are 31 T cell receptor beta chains sequenced from a single sample in a study of shared clonotypes between healthy human individuals. The method was immunoSEQ multiplex PCR; TCRdb's version includes in-frame clones alone and lacks a portion of them. The profile shows hundreds of thousands of clones, about 96% of them singletons. The sample taken for sequencing was naive CD4+ T cells sorted from blood. As to subset: CD45RA+ positively selected. These receptors all stem from a woman aged 25 to 45 in good health.

The gene calls are TRBV18 and TRBJ2-1; D perhaps matches TRBD2 (6 bases). The germline gives CDR1 KGHSH, CDR2 LQKENI. The CDR3 covers 15 residues. Trimming took off 2 bases at V and 0 bases at J, with 8 bases between the two ends. The CDR3 loop reads CASSPYSGSYNEQFF. The CDR3 DNA reads TGTGCCAGCTCACCATATAGCGGCTCCTACAATGAGCAGTTCTTC.

This clone is a singleton in its sample. This sequence joins TRBV6-5 and TRBJ2-5; 7 bases fit TRBD1. The germline V gene encodes CDR1 MNHEY and CDR2 SVGAGI. This CDR3 is built from 15 residues. Trimming took 1 base from V and 1 from J; bases not matched to a gene: 3. CDR3 sequence: CASSYFDRAQETQYF. The CDR3 bases are TGTGCCAGCAGTTACTTCGACAGGGCCCAAGAGACCCAGTACTTC.

This chain uses TRBV5-4 with TRBJ2-1; D is undetermined. V was clipped by 3 bases and J by 0 bases, with 10 bases between them. From germline, CDR1 is SGHNT and CDR2 YYREEE (reference sequence). The length of the CDR3 is 15 residues. In DNA, the CDR3 is TGTGCCAGCAGCTCGGAATGGGGCTCCTACAATGAGCAGTTCTTC. Protein sequence: CASSSEWGSYNEQFF.

This chain uses TRBV4-3 with TRBJ1-4; D not certain. The V end lost 0 bases, the J end lost 6 bases, and 11 bases lay between the germline ends. The germline CDR1 and CDR2 sequences are LGHNA and YSLEER. The CDR3 consists of 15 residues. DNA of the CDR3: TGCGCCAGCAGCCAAGATCCGACTCTGGATGAAAAACTGTTTTTT. Protein: CASSQDPTLDEKLFF.

The chain couples TRBV2 to TRBJ1-1; D unclear. Germline CDR1 SNHLY, CDR2 FYNNEI. Trimming shortened V by 2 bases and J by 1 base, and 17 bases separated the two germline ends. The CDR3 totals 17 residues. In DNA, the CDR3 is TGTGCCAGCAGTGAACGGGGAGCGGCCCTCGCGAACACTGAAGCTTTCTTT. The encoded protein is CASSERGAALANTEAFF.

The chain is built from TRBV9 and TRBJ1-1; 7 nucleotides agree with TRBD1. V shed 3 bases, J shed 5 bases, and the junction held 19 bases outside the gene matches. This CDR3 has 18 amino acids. Germline V CDR1 and CDR2: SGDLS, YYNGEE. CDR3 nucleotide sequence: TGTGCCAGCAGCGCCAACTCGCGTCGGCGGACAGGTTATACTGAAGCTTTCTTT. Its translation: CASSANSRRRTGYTEAFF.

This clone was recorded only once. The J gene is TRBJ1-1, the V gene TRBV21-1; the table assigns TRBD1, which was not confirmed against the DNA. TRBV21-1 is a pseudogene locus. The CDR3 sequence is 11 residues long. The CDR3 coding sequence is TGTGCCGGACAGGGGAAGACTGAAGCTTTCTTT. Translating it yields CAGQGKTEAFF.

The chain employs TRBV19 and TRBJ2-3, with 10 positions matching TRBD2. Germline lookup yields CDR1 LNHDA and CDR2 SQIVND (reference sequence). J gave up 8 bases and V 1 base, and 12 bases lay outside the gene matches. The CDR3 is made up of 17 amino acids. The CDR3 spells CASSIVGTSASRGTQYF. The DNA for the CDR3 is TGTGCCAGTAGTATAGTTGGGACTAGCGCTTCCCGGGGTACGCAGTATTTT.

This chain joins TRBV2 and TRBJ2-2; D is perhaps TRBD1 (5 bases). Trimming took off 4 bases at V and 4 bases at J, with 13 bases between the two ends. The germline gives CDR1 SNHLY, CDR2 FYNNEI. The CDR3 contains 15 residues. This CDR3 is CASSGAQGLTGELFF. CDR3 sequence (DNA): TGTGCCAGCAGTGGTGCGCAGGGCCTCACCGGGGAGCTGTTTTTT.

A word on this clone: This same CDR3 is encoded by further DNA sequences in the sample. The chain combines TRBV14 with TRBJ1-2; 9 bases agree with TRBD1. Germline trimming cut 4 bases from V and 5 bases from J; bases unmatched to any gene: 5. The CDR3 totals 14 residues. CDR1 is SGHDN and CDR2 is FVKESK in the germline V gene. Here the CDR3 DNA reads TGTGCCAGCAGCCGAGACAGGGGGGATTATGGCTACACCTTC. It specifies CASSRDRGDYGYTF.

The rearrangement uses TRBV5-8 and TRBJ1-3; tentative D call: TRBD1 (5 bases). CDR3 length: 18 amino acids. V lost 5 bases and J lost 0, with 21 bases in between. Per the germline V gene, CDR1 is SGHTS and CDR2 is YDEGEE. The CDR3 DNA reads TGTGCCAGCAGGACAGATTGGGGTGAAATTTCCTCTGGAAACACCATATATTTT. Translating gives CASRTDWGEISSGNTIYF.

V and J are TRBV6-5 and TRBJ2-7; TRBD1 might be the D (6 bases). Germline lookup yields CDR1 MNHEY and CDR2 SVGAGI. Trimming removed 5 bases from V and 0 bases from J, with 11 bases in between. The CDR3 consists of 14 residues. The CDR3 bases are TGTGCCAGCAGTGCCACAGGGAGCTCCTACGAGCAGTACTTC. Its protein is CASSATGSSYEQYF.

V is TRBV19 and J is TRBJ2-5; 14 nucleotides align to TRBD2. Trimming cost V 5 bases and J 3 bases; bases outside gene matches: 2. There are 15 residues in the CDR3. The germline gives CDR1 LNHDA, CDR2 SQIVND (reference sequence). This chain's CDR3 is CASSWGLAGEETQYF. The CDR3, as DNA: TGTGCCAGTAGTTGGGGACTAGCGGGAGAAGAGACCCAGTACTTC. Filled out from reference TRBV19 and TRBJ2-5, the complete variable domain reads DGGITQSPKYLFRKEGQNVTLSCEQNLNHDAMYWYRQDPGQGLRLIYYSQIVNDFQKGDIAEGYSVSREKKESFPLTVTSAQKNPTAFYLCASSWGLAGEETQYFGPGTRLLVL.

In the case of this clone: This sample also contains other DNA sequences that code for the same CDR3. The chain uses TRBV2 and TRBJ1-1; weak D call: TRBD1 (5 bases). The germline V and J ends were trimmed by 3 bases and 4 bases, with 9 bases remaining between them. Looked up from germline, CDR1 is SNHLY and CDR2 is FYNNEI. The CDR3 covers 13 residues. CDR3: CASSDREGTEAFF. The CDR3 nucleotides read TGTGCCAGCAGTGACAGGGAAGGCACTGAAGCTTTCTTT.

The CDR3 bases are TGCGCCAGCAGCTTACTGATTGGGGCTGTAAATCCCTACGAGCAGTACTTC. Translating it yields CASSLLIGAVNPYEQYF. The chain links TRBV5-1 to TRBJ2-5; tentative D call: TRBD1 (5 bases). The J call is doubtful: the DNA matches TRBJ2-7 better. The CDR3 has 17 amino acids. The germline V gene has CDR1 SGHRS and CDR2 YFSETQ.

The genes are TRBV28 and TRBJ1-4; 8 nucleotides align to TRBD1. J gave up 3 bases and V 6 bases, and 6 bases lay outside the gene matches. Germline V lookup: CDR1 MDHEN, CDR2 SYDVKM. The CDR3 is 15 amino acids. The CDR3 DNA reads TGTGCCAGCAGCACAGCAGGGGGCCCTAATGAAAAACTGTTTTTT. It encodes CASSTAGGPNEKLFF.

This clone appeared a single time. This chain uses TRBV18 with TRBJ1-2, with D possibly TRBD1 on 5 matching bases. Deletions cut 3 bases from V and 5 bases from J, with 13 bases between. This CDR3 contains 14 residues. Germline V lookup: CDR1 KGHSH, CDR2 LQKENI. The chain's CDR3 is CASSPLRGDYGYTF. CDR3 nucleotide sequence: TGTGCCAGCTCACCCCTGCGGGGGGATTATGGCTACACCTTC. The variable domain in full, completed from reference TRBV18 and TRBJ1-2, reads NAGVMQNPRHLVRRRGQEARLRCSPMKGHSHVYWYRQLPEEGLKFMVYLQKENIIDESGMPKERFSAEFPKEGPSILRIQQVVRGDSAAYFCASSPLRGDYGYTFGSGTRLTVV.

The V gene is TRBV28, the J gene TRBJ1-5; D unclear. V was pared by 7 bases and J by 9 bases, with 16 bases between. This CDR3 comprises 13 residues. Germline-derived CDR1 and CDR2 are MDHEN and SYDVKM. DNA for the CDR3: TGTGCCAGCATGGTCGCTGATGTAGGGCCCCAGCATTTT. This gives the protein CASMVADVGPQHF.

The rearrangement uses TRBV6-4 and TRBJ2-7; weak D call: TRBD1 (7 bases). The CDR3 consists of 13 residues. V lost 3 bases to trimming and J lost 6 bases, with 12 bases between them. From germline, CDR1 is MRHNA and CDR2 SNTAGT. This CDR3 is CASSEAGGSEQYF. As DNA, the CDR3 is TGTGCCAGCAGTGAGGCAGGGGGGTCCGAGCAGTACTTC.

This chain links TRBV28 with TRBJ2-7; tentatively, D is TRBD1 (5 bases). The CDR3 is 15 amino acids. The germline gives CDR1 MDHEN, CDR2 SYDVKM. V was clipped by 6 bases and J by 0 bases, with 15 bases between them. The CDR3 loop reads CASRVTGKSSYEQYF. The DNA of the CDR3 is TGTGCCAGCAGGGTAACAGGAAAGAGCTCCTACGAGCAGTACTTC.

The chain couples TRBV6-5 to TRBJ2-7; possibly TRBD2 for D (5 bases). The CDR3 contains 11 residues. CDR1 is MNHEY, CDR2 SVGAGI, per germline. V lost 7 bases to trimming and J lost 3 bases, with 7 bases between them. CDR3 sequence: CASTGDYEQYF. The DNA for the CDR3 is TGTGCCAGCACCGGGGACTACGAGCAGTACTTC.

The chain recombines TRBV13 with TRBJ2-4; perhaps D is TRBD1 or TRBD2 (6 bases each). The CDR3 contains 17 residues. CDR1 and CDR2 from the germline V gene are PRHDT and FYEKMQ (reference sequence). V was clipped by 4 bases and J by 4 bases, with 20 bases between them. The CDR3 nucleotides are TGTGCCAGCAGCTCTGGTCCGGGGGCCTATTCAAAAAACATTCAGTACTTC. Translating it yields CASSSGPGAYSKNIQYF. The variable domain in full, with the rest retrieved from reference TRBV13 and TRBJ2-4, is AAGVIQSPRHLIKEKRETATLKCYPIPRHDTVYWYQQGPGQDPQFLISFYEKMQSDKGSIPDRFSAQQFSDYHSELNMSSLELGDSALYFCASSSGPGAYSKNIQYFGAGTRLSVL.

A few counts support this clone. J is TRBJ1-2 and V is TRBV30, with no clear D. Germline CDR1 GTSNPN, CDR2 SVGIG (reference sequence). V gave up 2 bases and J gave up 14 bases, with 9 bases separating them. The CDR3 totals 9 residues. The CDR3 is CAWSPELTF. The CDR3, as DNA: TGTGCCTGGAGTCCAGAGCTAACCTTC.

The gene calls are TRBV2 and TRBJ1-5, with 7 nucleotides matching TRBD1. The CDR3 sequence is 15 residues long. Germline V gene data show CDR1 as SNHLY and CDR2 as FYNNEI. After removal of 6 bases from V and 3 bases from J, the junction contained 8 bases not matched to a gene. The CDR3 protein is CASRLQGQHNQPQHF. In nucleotides, the CDR3 is TGTGCCAGCAGGCTACAGGGACAGCACAATCAGCCCCAGCATTTT.

The chain is built from TRBV2 and TRBJ2-1, with TRBD2 identical over 11 bases. Germline CDR1 SNHLY, CDR2 FYNNEI. The CDR3 is 15 residues long. J lost 5 bases, V lost 5 bases, and 5 bases had no gene match. The CDR3 sequence: CASSMTSGTNNEQFF. Written as DNA, the CDR3 is TGTGCCAGCAGTATGACTAGCGGGACGAACAATGAGCAGTTCTTC.

The CDR3: CASSLEGIGYGYTF. The CDR3 DNA reads as TGTGCCAGCAGCTTAGAAGGGATCGGATATGGCTACACCTTC. V and J are TRBV7-9 and TRBJ1-2; D gene unclear. CDR3 length equals 14 residues. Germline V CDR1 and CDR2: SEHNR, FQNEAQ (reference sequence). Between the trimmed V and J ends, which lost 1 base and 5 bases, there was a span of 11 bases.

This chain links TRBV19 with TRBJ2-7; TRBD2 matches at 11 bases. CDR1 is LNHDA, CDR2 SQIVND, per germline (reference sequence). V was clipped by 5 bases and J by 4 bases; unmatched bases: 13. The CDR3 loop spans 17 amino acids. CDR3 coding DNA: TGTGCCAGTAGTCAACAGCGGCTAGCGGGAGGAGGATACGAGCAGTACTTC. This translates into CASSQQRLAGGGYEQYF.

V gene TRBV7-2 combines with J gene TRBJ1-3; possibly TRBD1 for D (6 bases). The CDR3 consists of 16 residues. V was cut by 1 base and J by 2 bases, with 12 bases left in between. The germline CDR1 and CDR2 sequences are SGHTA and FQGNSA. The CDR3 DNA reads as TGTGCCAGCAGCTTAGAGGGGGGCAGCGCTGGAAACACCATATATTTT. This encodes CASSLEGGSAGNTIYF.

This clone was found once. This rearrangement joins TRBV19 to TRBJ2-2; 9 bases fit TRBD1. V lost 9 bases and J lost 2; bases outside the gene matches: 10. CDR3 size: 16 residues. CDR1 is LNHDA and CDR2 is SQIVND in the germline V gene (reference sequence). CDR3 sequence (DNA): TGTGCCAGCAGGGGTGCGGGACAGGGCAACACCGGGGAGCTGTTTTTT. Translation: CASRGAGQGNTGELFF.

The rearrangement joins TRBV5-4 to TRBJ2-3; D unresolved. Germline lookup yields CDR1 SGHNT and CDR2 YYREEE (reference sequence). CDR3 size: 13 residues. The V end lost 3 bases, the J end lost 2 bases, and 7 bases lay between the germline ends. The CDR3 nucleotides are TGTGCCAGCAGCTCCTCAAACACAGATACGCAGTATTTT. Translated: CASSSSNTDTQYF.

This rearrangement joins TRBV19 to TRBJ2-5; TRBD1 aligns across 7 bases. The CDR3 extends over 13 amino acids. CDR1 and CDR2 (germline): LNHDA, SQIVND (reference sequence). The trim removed 9 bases at V and 4 bases at J, leaving 8 bases unmatched. The CDR3 DNA follows: TGTGCCAGCGCCTGGGACAGAGGAGAGACCCAGTACTTC. Encoded protein: CASAWDRGETQYF. Complete variable domain (other parts from reference TRBV19 and TRBJ2-5): DGGITQSPKYLFRKEGQNVTLSCEQNLNHDAMYWYRQDPGQGLRLIYYSQIVNDFQKGDIAEGYSVSREKKESFPLTVTSAQKNPTAFYLCASAWDRGETQYFGPGTRLLVL.